This T cell receptor beta chain emerged from a study of CD8 T cells in ankylosing spondylitis. About this clonotype: Its antigen remains unidentified.

This CDR3 has 12 residues. Germline-derived CDR1 and CDR2 are MNHNY and SVGAGI (reference sequence). The ends were cut back, 6 bases at V and 4 bases at J, with 7 bases in the middle. TCR beta libraries were made by quantitative 5'-RACE with molecular barcodes. TCRdb used MiXCR to reprocess the 5' RACE reads, holding one entry per CDR3 protein. The profile covers 250,000 or so distinct CDR3 sequences, with approximately 24% appearing a single time and approximately 0.61% taken by the ten largest. General observations from the study: A TCR beta motif of several highly homologous variants seemed to mark ankylosing spondylitis blood. Reports say disease-linked clones showed up significantly more in matched ankylosing spondylitis synovial fluid.

The receptor was isolated from a male donor with ankylosing spondylitis or in good health (not recorded which). The specimen was blood, either unsorted or a sorted T cell fraction (not recorded which). This chain joins TRBV6-6 and TRBJ1-3; D is unresolved. DNA for the CDR3: TGTGCCAGCAGGCCACAAGGAAACACCATATATTTT. Translated, it gives CASRPQGNTIYF.